The rows below give T cell receptor beta chains drawn from one sample of a study of blood T cell repertoires in COVID-19. Clones were read by immunoSEQ multiplex PCR, and TCRdb kept only the in-frame ones, dropping some. The sample yields just over 350,000 clones, 86% seen once. Material: peripheral blood. Receptors were obtained from an older woman with COVID-19, enrolled during active disease. The CDR3 runs from the conserved cysteine through the conserved F or W. The D gene is left open where the match is weak. Only part of the rows carry a size: once, few, many, or a class if the clone is expanded.

CDR3aa | CDR3nt | d_gene | j_gene | len | abundance | v_gene
CASSEVGVGQPQHF | TGTGCCAGCAGTGAAGTCGGGGTGGGACAGCCCCAGCATTTT | - | TRBJ1-5 | 14 | - | TRBV6-1
CASSQSIRLSVDYGYTF | TGTGCCAGCAGCCAATCTATTCGCCTCTCGGTCGACTATGGCTACACCTTC | - | TRBJ1-2 | 17 | - | TRBV4-2
CSVEAVLTLYGYTF | TGCAGCGTTGAAGCGGTCTTAACGCTCTATGGCTACACCTTC | - | TRBJ1-2 | 14 | - | TRBV29-1
CASSLQGQSYEQYF | TGTGCCAGCAGCTTACAGGGTCAATCCTACGAGCAGTACTTC | - | TRBJ2-7 | 14 | - | TRBV7-2
CASSYSSNRGGYGYTF | TGTGCCAGCAGTTACTCGAGTAACAGGGGTGGCTATGGCTACACCTTC | TRBD1 | TRBJ1-2 | 16 | once | TRBV6-5
CASSQDGPRSGGVQFF | TGCGCCAGCAGCCAAGATGGCCCTCGTAGCGGGGGGGTGCAGTTCTTC | TRBD2 | TRBJ2-1 | 16 | - | TRBV4-3
CASSRDRGLYGYTF | TGTGCCAGCTCCCGGGACAGGGGGCTCTATGGCTACACCTTC | TRBD1 | TRBJ1-2 | 14 | - | TRBV18
CASSLGRLTGQYGYTF | TGTGCCAGCAGCCTGGGGCGCCTTACAGGGCAATATGGCTACACCTTC | - | TRBJ1-2 | 16 | - | TRBV3-1/TRBV3-2
CASSSREMNTEAFF | TGTGCCAGCAGCTCGAGAGAGATGAACACTGAAGCTTTCTTT | - | TRBJ1-1 | 14 | - | TRBV7-9
CASSTTPGIYYEQYF | TGTGCCAGCAGCACGACACCCGGGATCTACTACGAGCAGTACTTC | - | TRBJ2-7 | 15 | - | TRBV13
CASSLATGGFEKLFF | TGTGCCAGCAGCTTAGCGACAGGGGGTTTTGAAAAACTGTTTTTT | TRBD1 | TRBJ1-4 | 15 | - | TRBV7-8
CAISGASGPETQYF | TGTGCCATCAGTGGAGCTAGCGGGCCAGAGACCCAGTACTTC | TRBD2 | TRBJ2-5 | 14 | - | TRBV10-3
CSVRGGHQETQYF | TGCAGCGTTCGGGGGGGCCACCAAGAGACCCAGTACTTC | TRBD2 | TRBJ2-5 | 13 | - | TRBV29-1
CASSLTLDSYGYTF | TGTGCCAGCAGCTTAACTCTGGACAGCTATGGCTACACCTTC | - | TRBJ1-2 | 14 | few | TRBV7-2
CASSQEYRGLLNTEAFF | TGTGCCAGCAGCCAAGAGTACAGGGGCCTATTGAACACTGAAGCTTTCTTT | TRBD1 | TRBJ1-1 | 17 | - | TRBV3-1/TRBV3-2
CASSVGLRGADTQYF | TGTGCCAGCAGCGTAGGGCTCCGGGGGGCGGATACGCAGTATTTT | - | TRBJ2-3 | 15 | - | TRBV9
CASSIRGDGEQYF | TGTGCCAGTAGTATCAGGGGCGACGGCGAGCAGTACTTC | - | TRBJ2-7 | 13 | once | TRBV19
CASSPVFRGELFF | TGTGCCAGCTCACCAGTCTTTCGCGGGGAGCTGTTTTTT | - | TRBJ2-2 | 13 | - | TRBV18
CASSLSSGGTDTQYF | TGTGCCAGCAGTTTATCTAGCGGGGGGACAGATACGCAGTATTTT | TRBD2 | TRBJ2-3 | 15 | - | TRBV28
CASSQETSGGNTGELFF | TGTGCCAGCAGCCAAGAAACCAGCGGGGGGAACACCGGGGAGCTGTTTTTT | TRBD2 | TRBJ2-2 | 17 | - | TRBV4-2
CASVQGNQPQHF | TGTGCCAGCGTTCAGGGTAACCAGCCCCAGCATTTT | - | TRBJ1-5 | 12 | - | TRBV12-3/TRBV12-4
CASSRRREDTEAFF | TGCGCCAGCAGCCGTCGGAGGGAAGACACTGAAGCTTTCTTT | - | TRBJ1-1 | 14 | - | TRBV5-1
CALRDSSYNSPLHF | TGTGCCTTACGAGATAGTTCCTATAATTCACCCCTCCACTTT | - | TRBJ1-6 | 14 | - | TRBV30
CASSSPGVQTQYF | TGTGCCAGCAGTTCCCCGGGAGTTCAGACCCAGTACTTC | - | TRBJ2-5 | 13 | - | TRBV6-5
CASSLSLRGGGTEAFF | TGTGCCAGCAGTTTATCCTTGCGGGGAGGTGGCACTGAAGCTTTCTTT | - | TRBJ1-1 | 16 | - | TRBV28
CASSLTGTLDEQYF | TGCGCCAGCAGCCTAACCGGGACACTCGACGAGCAGTACTTC | - | TRBJ2-7 | 14 | - | TRBV5-1
CASTPQSFTSAGGYTF | TGTGCCAGCACCCCCCAGTCGTTCACTTCGGCGGGTGGCTACACCTTC | - | TRBJ1-2 | 16 | - | TRBV7-2